A selection of T cell receptor beta chains follows, all from one sample in a study of cytomegalovirus exposure and HLA in healthy donors. Using immunoSEQ multiplex PCR, the repertoire was profiled, and TCRdb retains in-frame clones only, with some absent. The top ten hold 1.7% of the sample, which has 250,000 or so clones, about nine tenths seen once. Source material: PBMCs. These receptors were taken from a girl aged 2-9 years in good health and CMV-seronegative. CDR3s include the opening cysteine and the closing phenylalanine or tryptophan. A D gene is named only where the DNA matches it firmly. Where a row states a size, it is once, few, many or the class of an expanded clone; other rows omit it.

J: TRBJ1-1; D: .; size: .; V: TRBV7-9; DNA: TGTGCCAGCAGCCCTGACAGGTTGAACACTGAAGCTTTCTTT; CDR3: CASSPDRLNTEAFF
J: TRBJ2-2; D: .; size: .; V: TRBV7-2; DNA: TGTGCCAGCAGCTTATATTCTCGAGACACCGGGGAGCTGTTTTTT; CDR3: CASSLYSRDTGELFF
J: TRBJ2-7; D: TRBD1; size: .; V: TRBV19; DNA: TGTGCCAGTAGTGGGAGGGACAGGGCCTACGAGCAGTACTTC; CDR3: CASSGRDRAYEQYF
J: TRBJ2-5; D: TRBD2; size: .; V: TRBV13; DNA: TGTGCCAGCAGCTTAAGCGGGGGGAGGGAGACCCAGTACTTC; CDR3: CASSLSGGRETQYF
J: TRBJ1-1; D: .; size: .; V: TRBV28; DNA: TGTGCCAGTACGCCTTCCGGGACTGAAGCTTTCTTT; CDR3: CASTPSGTEAFF
J: TRBJ1-1; D: .; size: once; V: TRBV2; DNA: TGTGCCAGCAGAGAGGGATTCGCTTTCTTT; CDR3: CASREGFAFF
J: TRBJ1-2; D: .; size: .; V: TRBV5-1; DNA: TGCGCCAGCAGCTCGGGAGGAAACGGCTACACCTTC; CDR3: CASSSGGNGYTF
J: TRBJ2-1; D: TRBD2; size: .; V: TRBV27; DNA: TGTGCCAGCAGTTATTTGAGCTTACCCGGACTAGCGGGAGACAATGAGCAGTTCTTC; CDR3: CASSYLSLPGLAGDNEQFF
J: TRBJ1-2; D: .; size: .; V: TRBV6-5; DNA: TGTGCCAGCAGCCGGGACATCTATGGCTACACCTTC; CDR3: CASSRDIYGYTF
J: TRBJ1-1; D: .; size: once; V: TRBV7-8; DNA: TGTGCCAGCAGCGGGGAGGGACGTGAAGCTTTCTTT; CDR3: CASSGEGREAFF
J: TRBJ1-1; D: TRBD1; size: .; V: TRBV6-5; DNA: TGTGCCAGCAGTTACACCCGGACAGGGCTGAACACTGAAGCTTTCTTT; CDR3: CASSYTRTGLNTEAFF
J: TRBJ1-2; D: .; size: .; V: TRBV11-2; DNA: TGTGCCAGCAGCCATATGGGGGGGTTGAGCTACACCTTC; CDR3: CASSHMGGLSYTF
J: TRBJ2-1; D: TRBD2; size: .; V: TRBV28; DNA: TGTGCCAGCAGGACTAGCTTCGCCAATGAGCAGTTCTTC; CDR3: CASRTSFANEQFF
J: TRBJ1-6; D: TRBD1; size: .; V: TRBV10-3; DNA: TGTGCCATCAGTGAGTCGACGGGGACAGCTTCACCCCTCCACTTT; CDR3: CAISESTGTASPLHF
J: TRBJ2-7; D: TRBD2; size: .; V: TRBV29-1; DNA: TGCAGCGTTGAGGGGGGACCGACCGGGACTAGCTACGAGCAGTACTTC; CDR3: CSVEGGPTGTSYEQYF
J: TRBJ2-7; D: .; size: once; V: TRBV28; DNA: TGTGCCAGCAGTTTAGGGTCCGCAGGGGGGATCTACGAGCAGTACTTC; CDR3: CASSLGSAGGIYEQYF
J: TRBJ1-6; D: .; size: .; V: TRBV7-9; DNA: TGTGCCAGCAGCTTAGCGCGGGACAATTCACCCCTCCACTTT; CDR3: CASSLARDNSPLHF
J: TRBJ2-6; D: TRBD1; size: .; V: TRBV2; DNA: TGTGCCAGCAGTGGGGGACAGGGAAAGCTCCTGACTTTC; CDR3: CASSGGQGKLLTF
J: TRBJ2-7; D: .; size: once; V: TRBV6-5; DNA: TGTGCCAGCCGTCAAACCGGGGGAAAGGGCTACGAGCAGTACTTC; CDR3: CASRQTGGKGYEQYF
J: TRBJ1-5; D: .; size: .; V: TRBV30; DNA: TGTGCCTGGAGTGTAGCTGGCAGGAGCAATCAGCCCCAGCATTTT; CDR3: CAWSVAGRSNQPQHF
J: TRBJ2-1; D: TRBD1; size: .; V: TRBV6-6; DNA: TGTGCCAGCATCCTGGGGCGGGGGACAGGGGGAAGTGAGCAGTTCTTC; CDR3: CASILGRGTGGSEQFF
J: TRBJ2-2; D: TRBD2; size: .; V: TRBV5-1; DNA: TGCGCCAGCAGCCCCGGGACTAGCGGGAGCTCCGGGGAGCTGTTTTTT; CDR3: CASSPGTSGSSGELFF
J: TRBJ1-2; D: .; size: .; V: TRBV18; DNA: TGTGCCAGCTCACTACGGGAGTTTTCTAACTATGGCTACACCTTC; CDR3: CASSLREFSNYGYTF
J: TRBJ2-2; D: TRBD2; size: .; V: TRBV5-4; DNA: TGTGCCAGCAGCCTCAAGCGGGGGACTTACACCGGGGAGCTGTTTTTT; CDR3: CASSLKRGTYTGELFF
J: TRBJ1-5; D: .; size: few; V: TRBV30; DNA: TGTGCCTGGAGTGGCGGCGCGAGCAATCAGCCCCAGCATTTT; CDR3: CAWSGGASNQPQHF
J: TRBJ2-7; D: TRBD2; size: few; V: TRBV6-1; DNA: TGTGCCAGCAGTGAAGCGCTTCTAGCGGGGGGCTCCTACGAGCAGTACTTC; CDR3: CASSEALLAGGSYEQYF
J: TRBJ1-5; D: TRBD1; size: .; V: TRBV5-1; DNA: TGCGCCAGCCCAGACAGGGACAATCAGCCCCAGCATTTT; CDR3: CASPDRDNQPQHF
J: TRBJ2-2; D: TRBD1; size: .; V: TRBV5-4; DNA: TGTGCCAGCAAAGGACAGGGCGACACCGGGGAGCTGTTTTTT; CDR3: CASKGQGDTGELFF
J: TRBJ2-2; D: .; size: .; V: TRBV11-3; DNA: TGTGCCAGCAGCTTAGATCGCACCGGGGAGCTGTTTTTT; CDR3: CASSLDRTGELFF
J: TRBJ1-1; D: TRBD1; size: .; V: TRBV27; DNA: TGTGCCAGCAGTTTACTAGGGGGCAGGAACACTGAAGCTTTCTTT; CDR3: CASSLLGGRNTEAFF
J: TRBJ2-2; D: .; size: .; V: TRBV11-3; DNA: TGTGCCAGCAGCCGTTGGGGGTCAGGGGACACCGGGGAGCTGTTTTTT; CDR3: CASSRWGSGDTGELFF
J: TRBJ2-7; D: .; size: .; V: TRBV7-9; DNA: TGTTCCAGCAGCTTAGCCGCAGGGTCCTACGAGCAGTACTTC; CDR3: CSSSLAAGSYEQYF
J: TRBJ1-4; D: TRBD1; size: .; V: TRBV10-3; DNA: TGTGCCATCAAGGGACAGGGGAATGAAAAACTGTTTTTT; CDR3: CAIKGQGNEKLFF
J: TRBJ2-3; D: TRBD2; size: .; V: TRBV29-1; DNA: TGCAGCGCGTTGGGGGACGCTAGCGGGAGAACAGATACGCAGTATTTT; CDR3: CSALGDASGRTDTQYF
J: TRBJ1-6; D: TRBD1; size: .; V: TRBV5-1; DNA: TGCGCCAGCAGGCAGGGGGGTTCACCCCTCCACTTT; CDR3: CASRQGGSPLHF
J: TRBJ1-5; D: .; size: .; V: TRBV27; DNA: TGTGCCAGCAGTTTAGAGGGAAGGAGCAATCAGCCCCAGCATTTT; CDR3: CASSLEGRSNQPQHF
J: TRBJ2-5; D: TRBD2; size: .; V: TRBV28; DNA: TGTGCCAGCAGACTAAGCGGGGGGCGGCAAGAGACCCAGTACTTC; CDR3: CASRLSGGRQETQYF
J: TRBJ2-7; D: .; size: .; V: TRBV5-1; DNA: TGCGCCAGCAGCTTGCCGGGGGTCTACGAGCAGTACTTC; CDR3: CASSLPGVYEQYF
J: TRBJ2-7; D: TRBD1; size: .; V: TRBV5-1; DNA: TGCGCCAGCAGCCTCGGACAGGGGGCCTCCTACGAGCAGTACTTC; CDR3: CASSLGQGASYEQYF
J: TRBJ2-7; D: .; size: once; V: TRBV27; DNA: TGTGCCAGCAGTTTATACGGTACAGGCTCCTACGAGCAGTACTTC; CDR3: CASSLYGTGSYEQYF
J: TRBJ2-1; D: .; size: .; V: TRBV5-6; DNA: TGTGCCAGCAGCTTGGACGTCTTCGGCAGGGCTTCCTACAATGAGCAGTTCTTC; CDR3: CASSLDVFGRASYNEQFF
J: TRBJ1-1; D: TRBD1; size: .; V: TRBV6-1; DNA: TGTGCCAGCAGTGAAGAGACAGGGGTTAGCACTGAAGCTTTCTTT; CDR3: CASSEETGVSTEAFF
J: TRBJ2-7; D: TRBD2; size: .; V: TRBV5-4; DNA: TGTGCCAGCAGTCCAACTAGCGGGCGAACCTACGAGCAGTACTTC; CDR3: CASSPTSGRTYEQYF
J: TRBJ1-1; D: TRBD1; size: .; V: TRBV14; DNA: TGTGCCAGCAGCCAAGTGCGCGGGACAGGGAGGAGGAGCACTGAAGCTTTCTTT; CDR3: CASSQVRGTGRRSTEAFF
J: TRBJ1-6; D: .; size: .; V: TRBV27; DNA: TGTGCCAGCAGTCCAGGGACAAGGGGAGTTTCACCCCTCCACTTT; CDR3: CASSPGTRGVSPLHF
J: TRBJ1-2; D: .; size: .; V: TRBV5-1; DNA: TGCGCCAGCAGCTTGAGGACAGACTCTAACTATGGCTACACCTTC; CDR3: CASSLRTDSNYGYTF
J: TRBJ1-5; D: .; size: .; V: TRBV6-1; DNA: TGTGCCAGCAACTCTCAGCCCCAGCATTTT; CDR3: CASNSQPQHF
J: TRBJ2-7; D: .; size: once; V: TRBV14; DNA: TGTGCCAGCAGCCCGGGACTTTACGAGCAGTACTTC; CDR3: CASSPGLYEQYF